This T cell receptor beta chain originates from a study of tumor-infiltrating lymphocytes in primary liver carcinoma. TCR beta cDNA came from roughly 0.45 ug total RNA, primed with a constant-region primer. Employing slightly modified ARM-PCR, three nested multiplex PCR rounds were run, and these gave rise to the TCR beta libraries. Two initial PCR rounds of about 11 cycles each paired TRBV1-TRBV30 forward primers with a C-beta reverse primer. TCRdb called the multiplex PCR reads again in MiXCR, with one record for every CDR3 protein. The table shows over 250,000 distinct CDR3 sequences, with 45% to 70% occurring only once. Regarding the study as a whole: Top-250-clone fractions were significantly higher in tumors than in blood (p = 0.039). Paired tumor-adjacent and tumor-blood samples overlapped less than tumor region pairs did.

They got blood RNA out of unsorted whole blood and also pulled out germline DNA. This clonotype has at least ten counts. Its antigen remains unknown. The germline V gene encodes CDR1 MNHEY and CDR2 SVGAGI. The CDR3 length is 14 residues. J lost 0 bases, V lost 5 bases, and 2 bases had no gene match. This TCR was sampled from a woman in her twenties or thirties with primary liver carcinoma and hepatitis B virus infection. The chain employs TRBV6-5 and TRBJ2-7; 9 positions agree with TRBD2. What was sequenced was peripheral blood. The CDR3 protein is CASSLAGPSYEQYF. In DNA, the CDR3 is TGTGCCAGCAGTCTAGCGGGGCCCTCCTACGAGCAGTACTTC.